This record looks at one T cell receptor (beta chain) sequence and its context. No antigen is known for it. In germline, CDR1 is SGHNT, CDR2 YYREEE (reference sequence). CDR3 length: 12 residues. The V and J ends lost 0 bases and 9 bases, in that order; junction bases with no gene match: 0. Profiling relied on immunoSEQ multiplex PCR, and the TCRdb table lists in-frame clones only, not all of them. The sample yields approximately 1,900 clones, 75% to 85% seen once. This sample is part of a study of brain metastases from non-small cell lung cancer. Study-wide results and caveats: Compared with their matched primary tumors, around 69% of brain metastases showed expanded T-cell clones.

This TCR was recovered from a donor aged 40 or older with non-small cell lung cancer. Sequenced sample: tissue from a brain metastasis. The rearrangement links TRBV5-4 to TRBJ2-1; 7 nucleotides agree with TRBD1. CDR3 sequence reads: CASSLEGAEQFF. The CDR3 coding sequence is TGTGCCAGCAGCTTGGAGGGGGCTGAGCAGTTCTTC.